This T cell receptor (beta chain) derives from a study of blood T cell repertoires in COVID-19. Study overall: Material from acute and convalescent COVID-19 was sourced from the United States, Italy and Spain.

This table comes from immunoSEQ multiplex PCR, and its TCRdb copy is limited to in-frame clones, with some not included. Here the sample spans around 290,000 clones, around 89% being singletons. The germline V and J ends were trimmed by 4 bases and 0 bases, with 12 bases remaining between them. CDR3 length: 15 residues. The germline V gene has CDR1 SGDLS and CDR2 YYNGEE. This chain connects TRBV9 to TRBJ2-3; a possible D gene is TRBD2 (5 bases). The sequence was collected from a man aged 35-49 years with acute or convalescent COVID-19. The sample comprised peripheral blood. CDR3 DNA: TGTGCCAGCAGCCCACGGACGGGAAGCACAGATACGCAGTATTTT. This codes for CASSPRTGSTDTQYF.